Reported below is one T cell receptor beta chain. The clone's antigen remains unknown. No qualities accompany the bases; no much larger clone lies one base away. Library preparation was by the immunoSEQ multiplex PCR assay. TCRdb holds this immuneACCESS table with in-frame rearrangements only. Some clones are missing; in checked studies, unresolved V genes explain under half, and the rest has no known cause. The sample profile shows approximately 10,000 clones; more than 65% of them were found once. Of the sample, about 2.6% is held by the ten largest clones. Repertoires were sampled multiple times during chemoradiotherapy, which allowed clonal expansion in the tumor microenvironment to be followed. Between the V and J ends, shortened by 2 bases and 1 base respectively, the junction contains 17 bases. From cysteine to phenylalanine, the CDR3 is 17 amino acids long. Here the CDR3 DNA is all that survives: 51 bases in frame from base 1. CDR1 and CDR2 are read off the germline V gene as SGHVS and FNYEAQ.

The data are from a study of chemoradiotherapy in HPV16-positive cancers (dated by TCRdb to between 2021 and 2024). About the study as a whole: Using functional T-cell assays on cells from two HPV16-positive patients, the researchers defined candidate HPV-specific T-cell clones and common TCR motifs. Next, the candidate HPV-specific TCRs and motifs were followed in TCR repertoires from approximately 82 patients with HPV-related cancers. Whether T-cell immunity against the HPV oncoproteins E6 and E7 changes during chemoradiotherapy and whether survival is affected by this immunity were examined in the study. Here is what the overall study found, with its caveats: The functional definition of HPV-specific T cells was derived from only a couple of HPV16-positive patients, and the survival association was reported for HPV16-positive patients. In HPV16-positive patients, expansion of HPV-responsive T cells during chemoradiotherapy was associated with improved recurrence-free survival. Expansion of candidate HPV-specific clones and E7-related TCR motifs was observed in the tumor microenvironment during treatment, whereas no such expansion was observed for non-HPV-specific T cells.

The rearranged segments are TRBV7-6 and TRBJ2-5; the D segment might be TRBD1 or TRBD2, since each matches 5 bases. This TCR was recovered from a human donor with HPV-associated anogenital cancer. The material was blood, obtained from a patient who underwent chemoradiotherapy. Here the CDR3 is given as CASSLLSVTGTQETQYF. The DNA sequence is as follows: TGTGCCAGCAGCTTACTTTCCGTAACGGGGACCCAAGAGACCCAGTACTTC.